These 17 T cell receptor beta chains were sequenced from one sample in a study of blood T cell repertoires in COVID-19. Assay used: immunoSEQ multiplex PCR; TCRdb lists only in-frame clones, some missing. The sample contains about 220,000 clones, roughly 90% of which appear only once. The sample was PBMCs or T cells enriched from blood (not recorded which). The receptors were gathered from a middle-aged woman with acute COVID-19.

The V gene is TRBV3-1 (or the pseudogene TRBV3-2), the J gene TRBJ1-1, with D possibly matching TRBD1 (5 bases). The CDR3 covers 15 residues. Germline V gene lookup returns CDR1 LGHDT and CDR2 YNNKEL (reference sequence). The V end was cut by 1 base, the J end by 0 bases, with 9 bases between. CDR3 region: CASSQVGGMNTEAFF. CDR3 nucleotide sequence: TGTGCCAGCAGCCAAGTCGGGGGTATGAACACTGAAGCTTTCTTT.

This chain uses TRBV12-3 or TRBV12-4 with TRBJ1-1, with D tentatively TRBD1 (6 bases). CDR3 length: 12 residues. Trimming stripped 8 bases from V and 4 bases from J, with 11 bases between. In nucleotides, the CDR3 is TGTGCCAGCCTACGAGGGGGCACTGAAGCTTTCTTT. It yields the protein CASLRGGTEAFF.

V is TRBV7-8 and J is TRBJ2-3; 14 bases fit TRBD2. CDR1 is SGHVS and CDR2 is FQNEAQ in the germline V gene. CDR3 length: 20 amino acids. V trimming: 1 base; J trimming: 0 bases; junction bases outside the gene matches: 9. The DNA for the CDR3 is TGTGCCAGCAGCTTAGTTAGACTAGCGGGGGGGTACACTAGCACAGATACGCAGTATTTT. Its protein product is CASSLVRLAGGYTSTDTQYF.

V and J are TRBV13 and TRBJ1-2, with 7 nucleotides matching TRBD1. Germline trimming cut 2 bases from V and 8 bases from J; bases unmatched to any gene: 8. Germline V gene sequence: CDR1 PRHDT, CDR2 FYEKMQ (reference sequence). This CDR3 region has 14 residues. CDR3 DNA: TGTGCCAGCAGCTTAAGACAGGGTGGAGGGGGCTACACCTTC. This sequence encodes CASSLRQGGGGYTF.

J is TRBJ1-3 and V is TRBV19; 7 nucleotides agree with TRBD1. This CDR3 is built from 15 residues. After removal of 3 bases from V and 3 bases from J, the junction contained 5 bases not matched to a gene. Germline V lookup: CDR1 LNHDA, CDR2 SQIVND (reference sequence). DNA of the CDR3: TGTGCCAGTAGTATTCGGGACAGCTTTGGAAACACCATATATTTT. As protein: CASSIRDSFGNTIYF.

The chain links TRBV5-4 to TRBJ2-3, with 7 bases aligning to TRBD2. CDR1 is SGHNT and CDR2 is YYREEE in the germline V gene (reference sequence). With 4 bases clipped from V and 5 bases from J, the junction kept 10 bases outside the gene matches. The CDR3 is 15 residues long. CDR3 sequence: CASSARGRVRDTQYF. The CDR3 nucleotides read TGTGCCAGCAGCGCGCGGGGGAGAGTCAGAGATACGCAGTATTTT.

J is TRBJ1-6 and V is TRBV6-1; D is unclear. The CDR3 covers 14 residues. V lost 2 bases to trimming and J lost 6 bases, with 8 bases between them. Germline CDR1 reads MNHNS; CDR2 reads SASEGT. For the CDR3, the DNA is TGTGCCAGCAGTGAACTCGGGTCTAATTCACCCCTCCACTTT. Protein: CASSELGSNSPLHF.

The rearrangement uses TRBV19 and TRBJ1-1; TRBD1 agrees at 8 bases. Germline-derived CDR1 and CDR2 are LNHDA and SQIVND (reference sequence). The CDR3 covers 17 residues. V lost 5 bases and J lost 0; bases outside the gene matches: 11. This CDR3 is CASSPSPGQEMNTEAFF. In DNA, the CDR3 is TGTGCCAGTAGTCCTTCTCCGGGACAGGAGATGAACACTGAAGCTTTCTTT.

The chain combines TRBV5-6 with TRBJ1-3, with a possible D match to TRBD1 (5 bases). This CDR3 region has 13 residues. Per germline, CDR1 SGHDT and CDR2 YYEEEE. V lost 7 bases and J 0 bases, leaving 8 bases between the germline ends. DNA of the CDR3: TGTGCCAGCCGGGGGATCTCTGGAAACACCATATATTTT. Its protein product is CASRGISGNTIYF.

V and J are TRBV11-3 and TRBJ2-3; 10 bases align to TRBD2. The CDR3 has 15 amino acids. From germline, CDR1 is SGHNT and CDR2 YENEEA. The V and J ends lost 5 bases and 4 bases, in that order; junction bases with no gene match: 6. The CDR3 sequence: CASSTRAGGPDTQYF. Written as DNA, the CDR3 is TGTGCCAGCAGCACCCGAGCGGGGGGGCCAGATACGCAGTATTTT. Together with reference TRBV11-3 and TRBJ2-3, the CDR3 gives the full variable domain: EAGVVQSPRYKIIEKKQPVAFWCNPISGHNTLYWYLQNLGQGPELLIRYENEEAVDDSQLPKDRFSAERLKGVDSTLKIQPAELGDSAVYLCASSTRAGGPDTQYFGPGTRLTVL.

The chain carries TRBV5-1 and TRBJ1-4; tentatively, D is TRBD1 (6 bases). Germline V lookup: CDR1 SGHRS, CDR2 YFSETQ. V lost 4 bases and J 0 bases, leaving 16 bases between the germline ends. This CDR3 is built from 17 residues. DNA of the CDR3: TGCGCCAGCAGCATGACAGGTTCCTTAGCAACTAATGAAAAACTGTTTTTT. It is translated as CASSMTGSLATNEKLFF.

This clone has only a few counts. The chain uses TRBV6-6 and TRBJ1-6; 9 nucleotides match TRBD1. Trimming cost V 7 bases and J 7 bases; bases outside gene matches: 8. Germline-derived CDR1 and CDR2 are MNHNY and SVGAGI (reference sequence). The CDR3 covers 15 residues. The CDR3 DNA sequence: TGTGCCAGCACCCACGTGGGGACAGGGAATTCACCCCTCCACTTT. This codes for CASTHVGTGNSPLHF.

The chain has TRBV29-1 and TRBJ2-3; possibly TRBD2 for D (5 bases). This CDR3 contains 16 residues. The germline gives CDR1 SQVTM, CDR2 ANQGSEA. V was cut by 7 bases and J by 0 bases, with 20 bases left in between. CDR3 in amino acids: CSDLRGPGLSTDTQYF. The CDR3 bases are TGCAGCGACCTAAGAGGGCCAGGATTAAGCACAGATACGCAGTATTTT.

The J gene is TRBJ1-2, the V gene TRBV5-6, with D unclear. CDR3 length: 12 residues. The germline V gene encodes CDR1 SGHDT and CDR2 YYEEEE. Trimming cost V 0 bases and J 8 bases, with 8 bases left between them. Here the CDR3 DNA reads TGTGCCAGCAGCTTGGGAGGGTCCGGCTACACCTTC. Translated: CASSLGGSGYTF.

The chain couples TRBV3-1 (or the pseudogene TRBV3-2) to TRBJ1-1, with TRBD1 as a possible D gene (5 bases). Trimming took 2 bases from V and 5 from J, leaving 15 bases between them. Germline V CDR1 and CDR2: LGHDT, YNNKEL (reference sequence). This CDR3 comprises 15 residues. The CDR3 loop is CASSQTFQGITEAFF. CDR3 sequence (DNA): TGTGCCAGCAGCCAAACCTTCCAGGGTATAACTGAAGCTTTCTTT.

The chain joins TRBV18 to TRBJ1-1; D is possibly TRBD1 (6 bases). The V and J ends lost 3 bases and 6 bases respectively, with 14 bases between them. CDR3 size: 14 residues. Germline lookup yields CDR1 KGHSH and CDR2 LQKENI. The CDR3 DNA sequence: TGTGCCAGCTCACCGAATCAGGGGAGGGCTGAAGCTTTCTTT. It yields the protein CASSPNQGRAEAFF.

The V call is TRBV7-9, the J call TRBJ2-5, with D perhaps matching TRBD2 (6 bases). Trimming cost V 5 bases and J 5 bases, with 18 bases left between them. Germline CDR1 reads SEHNR; CDR2 reads FQNEAQ (reference sequence). This CDR3 is 15 amino acids long. In DNA form, the CDR3 reads TGTGCCAGCAGCCCAAACTCGGGGGAGGTGGAGACCCAGTACTTC. Its translation is CASSPNSGEVETQYF.